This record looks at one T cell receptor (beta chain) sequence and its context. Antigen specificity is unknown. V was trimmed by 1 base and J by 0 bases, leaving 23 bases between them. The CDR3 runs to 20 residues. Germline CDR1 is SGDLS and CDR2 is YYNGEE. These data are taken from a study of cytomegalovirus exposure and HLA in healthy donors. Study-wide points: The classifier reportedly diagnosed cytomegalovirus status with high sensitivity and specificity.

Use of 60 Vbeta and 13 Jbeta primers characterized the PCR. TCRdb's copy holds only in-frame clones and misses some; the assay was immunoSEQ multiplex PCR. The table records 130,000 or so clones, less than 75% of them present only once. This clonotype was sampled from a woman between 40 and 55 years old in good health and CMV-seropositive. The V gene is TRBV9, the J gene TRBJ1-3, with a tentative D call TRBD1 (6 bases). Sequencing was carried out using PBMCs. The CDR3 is CASSVTQGPLYIYSGNTIYF. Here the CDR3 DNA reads TGTGCCAGCAGCGTAACCCAGGGGCCCCTCTATATCTACTCTGGAAACACCATATATTTT.